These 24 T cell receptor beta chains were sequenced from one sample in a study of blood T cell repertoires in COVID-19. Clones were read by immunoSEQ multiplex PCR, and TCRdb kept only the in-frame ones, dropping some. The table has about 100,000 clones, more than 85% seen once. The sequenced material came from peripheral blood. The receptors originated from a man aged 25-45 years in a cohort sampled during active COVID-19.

The CDR3 DNA follows: TGTGCCAGTAGATCCGCTCCGGGGAATGAAAAACTGTTTTTT. This gives the protein CASRSAPGNEKLFF. The chain recombines TRBV19 with TRBJ1-4, with no clear D. Germline V gene lookup returns CDR1 LNHDA and CDR2 SQIVND (reference sequence). Trimming took off 6 bases at V and 5 bases at J, with 13 bases between the two ends. This CDR3 has 14 residues.

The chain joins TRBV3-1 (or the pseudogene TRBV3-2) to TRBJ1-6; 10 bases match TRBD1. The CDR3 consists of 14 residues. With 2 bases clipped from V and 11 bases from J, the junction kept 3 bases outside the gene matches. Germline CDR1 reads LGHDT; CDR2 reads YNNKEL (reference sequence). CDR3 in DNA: TGTGCCAGCAGCCAACCAGACAGGGGGCCACCCCTCCACTTT. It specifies CASSQPDRGPPLHF.

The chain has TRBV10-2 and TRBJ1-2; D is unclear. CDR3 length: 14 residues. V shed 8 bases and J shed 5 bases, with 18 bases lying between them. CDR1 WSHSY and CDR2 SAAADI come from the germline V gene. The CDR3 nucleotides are TGCGCCAGCGCCGCGGGGAGGGCCCCTTATGGCTACACCTTC. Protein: CASAAGRAPYGYTF.

CDR3 DNA sequence: TGTGCCAGCAGCTTACGGCTAGCGGGGAACACCGGGGAGCTGTTTTTT. This sequence encodes CASSLRLAGNTGELFF. The rearrangement joins TRBV7-6 to TRBJ2-2, with 8 bases matching TRBD2. The CDR3 runs 16 residues. The V gene's germline CDR1 is SGHVS and CDR2 FNYEAQ. The V and J ends lost 2 bases and 1 base, in that order; junction bases with no gene match: 3.

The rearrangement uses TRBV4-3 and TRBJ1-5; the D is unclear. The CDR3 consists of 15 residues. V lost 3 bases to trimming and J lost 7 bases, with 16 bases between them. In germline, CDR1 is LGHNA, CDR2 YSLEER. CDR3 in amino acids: CASSQLRGLGQPQHF. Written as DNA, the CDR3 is TGCGCCAGCAGCCAGCTCCGGGGATTAGGGCAGCCCCAGCATTTT.

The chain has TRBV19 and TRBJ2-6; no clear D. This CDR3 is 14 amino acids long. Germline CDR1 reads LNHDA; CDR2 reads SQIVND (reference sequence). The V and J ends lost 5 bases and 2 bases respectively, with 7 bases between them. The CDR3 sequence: CASSLTAGANVLTF. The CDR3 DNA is TGTGCCAGTAGTCTCACAGCTGGGGCCAACGTCCTGACTTTC.

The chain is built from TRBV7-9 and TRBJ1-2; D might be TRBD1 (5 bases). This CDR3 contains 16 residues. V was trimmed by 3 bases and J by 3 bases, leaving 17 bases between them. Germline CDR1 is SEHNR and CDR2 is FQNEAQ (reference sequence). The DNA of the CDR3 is TGTGCCAGCAGCTTTAGTTTTGGGGGGTTTGACTATGGCTACACCTTC. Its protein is CASSFSFGGFDYGYTF.

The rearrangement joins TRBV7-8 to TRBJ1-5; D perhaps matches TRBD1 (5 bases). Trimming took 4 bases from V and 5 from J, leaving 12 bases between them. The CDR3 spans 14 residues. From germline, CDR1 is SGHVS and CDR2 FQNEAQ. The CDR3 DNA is TGTGCCAGCAGCTACGGGGGAAAGGATCAGCCCCAGCATTTT. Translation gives CASSYGGKDQPQHF.

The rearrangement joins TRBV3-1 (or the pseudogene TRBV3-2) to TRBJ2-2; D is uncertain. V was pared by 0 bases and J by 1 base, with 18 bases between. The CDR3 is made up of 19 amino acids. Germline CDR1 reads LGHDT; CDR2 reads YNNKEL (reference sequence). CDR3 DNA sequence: TGTGCCAGCAGCCAAGATCCCCCGCGTACAGTGATGAACACCGGGGAGCTGTTTTTT. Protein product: CASSQDPPRTVMNTGELFF.

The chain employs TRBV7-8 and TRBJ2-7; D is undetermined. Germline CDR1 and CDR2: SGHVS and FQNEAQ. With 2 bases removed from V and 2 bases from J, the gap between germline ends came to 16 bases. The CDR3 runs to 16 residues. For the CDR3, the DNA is TGTGCCAGCAGCTTATCTCGGCAGGCGCCTACCTACGAGCAGTACTTC. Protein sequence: CASSLSRQAPTYEQYF.

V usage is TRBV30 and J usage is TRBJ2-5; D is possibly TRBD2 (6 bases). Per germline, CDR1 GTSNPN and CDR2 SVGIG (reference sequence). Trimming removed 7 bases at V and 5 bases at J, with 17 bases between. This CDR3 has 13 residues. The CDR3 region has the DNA TGTGCCTCCGGGGGATCCGGCGGGGAGACCCAGTACTTC. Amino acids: CASGGSGGETQYF.

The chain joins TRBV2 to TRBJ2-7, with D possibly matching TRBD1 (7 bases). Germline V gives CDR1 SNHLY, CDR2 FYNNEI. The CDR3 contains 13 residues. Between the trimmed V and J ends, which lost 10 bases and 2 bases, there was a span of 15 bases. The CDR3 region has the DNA TGTGCCACCGGGGCAGGGGGGACCTACGAGCAGTACTTC. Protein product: CATGAGGTYEQYF.

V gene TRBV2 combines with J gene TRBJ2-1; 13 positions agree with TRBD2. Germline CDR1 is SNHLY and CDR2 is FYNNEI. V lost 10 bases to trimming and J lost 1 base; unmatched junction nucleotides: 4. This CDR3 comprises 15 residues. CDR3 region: CATQTSGGSYNEQFF. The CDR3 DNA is TGTGCCACCCAGACTAGCGGGGGGTCCTACAATGAGCAGTTCTTC. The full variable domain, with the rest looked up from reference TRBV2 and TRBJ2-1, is EPEVTQTPSHQVTQMGQEVILRCVPISNHLYFYWYRQILGQKVEFLVSFYNNEISEKSEIFDDQFSVERPDGSNFTLKIRSTKLEDSAMYFCATQTSGGSYNEQFFGPGTRLTVL.

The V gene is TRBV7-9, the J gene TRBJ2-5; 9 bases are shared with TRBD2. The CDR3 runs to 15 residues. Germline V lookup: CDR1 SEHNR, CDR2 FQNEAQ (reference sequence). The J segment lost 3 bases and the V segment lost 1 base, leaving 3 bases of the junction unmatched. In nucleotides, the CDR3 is TGTGCCAGCAGCTTAGTGGCGGGGGGGGAAGAGACCCAGTACTTC. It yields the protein CASSLVAGGEETQYF.

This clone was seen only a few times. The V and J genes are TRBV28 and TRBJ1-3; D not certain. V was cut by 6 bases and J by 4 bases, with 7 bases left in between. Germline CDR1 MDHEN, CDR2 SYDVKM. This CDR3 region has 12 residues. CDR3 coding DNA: TGTGCCAGCAGGGTGCAGGGAAACACCATATATTTT. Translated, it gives CASRVQGNTIYF. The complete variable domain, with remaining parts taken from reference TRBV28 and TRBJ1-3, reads DVKVTQSSRYLVKRTGEKVFLECVQDMDHENMFWYRQDPGLGLRLIYFSYDVKMKEKGDIPEGYSVSREKKERFSLILESASTNQTSMYLCASRVQGNTIYFGEGSWLTVV.

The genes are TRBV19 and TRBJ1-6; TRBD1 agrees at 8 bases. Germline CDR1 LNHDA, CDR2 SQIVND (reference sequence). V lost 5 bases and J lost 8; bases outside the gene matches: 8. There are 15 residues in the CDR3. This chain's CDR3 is CASSPRTGRDSPLHF. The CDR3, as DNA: TGTGCCAGTAGTCCCCGGACAGGGCGTGATTCACCCCTCCACTTT.

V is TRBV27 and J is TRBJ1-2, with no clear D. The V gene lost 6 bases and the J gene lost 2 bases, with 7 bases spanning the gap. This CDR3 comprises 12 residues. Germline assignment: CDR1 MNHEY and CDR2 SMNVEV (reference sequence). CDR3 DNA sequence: TGTGCCAGCAGCCCTAAGAACTATGGCTACACCTTC. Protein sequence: CASSPKNYGYTF.

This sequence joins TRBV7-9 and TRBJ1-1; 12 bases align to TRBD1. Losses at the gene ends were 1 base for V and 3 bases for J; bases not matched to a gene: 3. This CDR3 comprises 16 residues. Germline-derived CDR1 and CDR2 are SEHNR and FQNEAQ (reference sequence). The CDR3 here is CASSLGDRGRDTEAFF. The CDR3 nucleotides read TGTGCCAGCAGCTTAGGGGACAGGGGGCGGGACACTGAAGCTTTCTTT.

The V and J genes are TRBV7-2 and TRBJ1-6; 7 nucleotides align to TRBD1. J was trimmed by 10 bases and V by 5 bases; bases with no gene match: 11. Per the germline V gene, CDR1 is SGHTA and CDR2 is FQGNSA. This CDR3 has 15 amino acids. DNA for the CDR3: TGTGCCAGCAGCACCGGACAGGTCCCTCGCTCACCCCTCCACTTT. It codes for CASSTGQVPRSPLHF.

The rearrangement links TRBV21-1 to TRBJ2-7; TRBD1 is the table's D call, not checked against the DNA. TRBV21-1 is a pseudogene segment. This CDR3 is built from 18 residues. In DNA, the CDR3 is TGTGCCAGCAGCATTCGGGTCTACACTACAGGGAGTCCCTACGAGCAGTACTTC. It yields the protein CASSIRVYTTGSPYEQYF.

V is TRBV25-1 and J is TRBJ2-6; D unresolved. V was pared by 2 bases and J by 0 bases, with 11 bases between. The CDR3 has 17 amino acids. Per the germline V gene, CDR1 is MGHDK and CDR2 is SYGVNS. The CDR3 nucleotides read TGTGCCAGCAGTGAAAGCCTTAACCCCTCTGGGGCCAACGTCCTGACTTTC. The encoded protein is CASSESLNPSGANVLTF.

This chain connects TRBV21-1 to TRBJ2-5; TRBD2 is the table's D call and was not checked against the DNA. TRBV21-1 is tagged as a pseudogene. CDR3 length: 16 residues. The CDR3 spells CASSKALGHQQETQYF. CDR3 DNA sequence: TGTGCCAGCAGCAAAGCGCTAGGTCACCAACAAGAGACCCAGTACTTC.

CDR3 in amino acids: CASSQDQGFYSGNTIYF. CDR3 in DNA: TGCGCCAGCAGCCAAGATCAGGGGTTCTACTCTGGAAACACCATATATTTT. V and J are TRBV4-1 and TRBJ1-3, with D possibly TRBD1 on 6 matching bases. V was trimmed by 0 bases and J by 0 bases, leaving 12 bases between them. CDR1 MGHRA and CDR2 YSYEKL come from the germline V gene. CDR3 length: 17 amino acids.

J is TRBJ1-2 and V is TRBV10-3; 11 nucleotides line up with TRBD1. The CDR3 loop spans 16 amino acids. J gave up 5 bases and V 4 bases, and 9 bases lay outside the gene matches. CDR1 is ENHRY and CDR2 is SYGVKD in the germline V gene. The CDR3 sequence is CAISARPGQGDYGYTF. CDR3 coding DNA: TGTGCCATCAGTGCCCGACCGGGACAGGGGGATTATGGCTACACCTTC.